These 23 T cell receptor beta chains were all obtained from the same sample, sequenced in a study of graft-versus-host responses after intestinal transplantation. The antigens of these receptors remain unknown. Some clones are missing from TCRdb's copy, which holds only in-frame ones; the method was immunoSEQ multiplex PCR. The repertoire consists of about 85,000 clones, with less than 90% occurring once and the leading ten covering roughly 15%. Sample: unstimulated CD8+ T cells sorted from spleen or lymph node cells, taken before intestinal transplant. All receptors come from a human donor who received an intestinal transplant.

CDR3 in DNA: TGCGCCAGCAGCCAAGAACTTGACCTTACCACTGAAGCTTTCTTT. Amino acid sequence: CASSQELDLTTEAFF. V is TRBV4-1 and J is TRBJ1-1; D is unresolved. The V gene lost 0 bases and the J gene lost 4 bases, with 12 bases spanning the gap. Germline V gene lookup returns CDR1 MGHRA and CDR2 YSYEKL. There are 15 residues in the CDR3.

V usage is TRBV5-1 and J usage is TRBJ1-1, with 7 bases matching TRBD1. The junction had 8 bases not matched to a gene; V was cut back by 3 bases and J by 0 bases. This CDR3 region has 16 residues. The germline gives CDR1 SGHRS, CDR2 YFSETQ. CDR3 coding DNA: TGCGCCAGCAGCTCAAGGGACAGAGAAATGAACACTGAAGCTTTCTTT. It yields the protein CASSSRDREMNTEAFF.

The V and J genes are TRBV10-2 and TRBJ2-1; 14 nucleotides match TRBD2. The CDR3 is 18 residues long. After removal of 7 bases from V and 8 bases from J, the junction contained 16 bases not matched to a gene. CDR1 and CDR2 from the germline V gene are WSHSY and SAAADI. CDR3 region: CASISGETPGLAGDEQFF. The DNA of the CDR3 is TGCGCCAGCATTTCCGGGGAAACACCGGGACTAGCGGGGGATGAGCAGTTCTTC.

This chain joins TRBV7-6 and TRBJ2-5, with 8 bases aligning to TRBD1. The CDR3 spans 16 residues. V was pared by 0 bases and J by 4 bases, with 7 bases of the junction left unmatched. Germline assignment: CDR1 SGHVS and CDR2 FNYEAQ. The CDR3 loop reads CASSLAETGGRETQYF. Written as DNA, the CDR3 is TGTGCCAGCAGCTTAGCCGAAACAGGGGGTCGAGAGACCCAGTACTTC.

The rearrangement uses TRBV6-5 and TRBJ2-1; 13 bases map to TRBD2. Germline V gives CDR1 MNHEY, CDR2 SVGAGI. This CDR3 region has 16 residues. With 2 bases clipped from V and 8 bases from J, the junction kept 6 bases outside the gene matches. CDR3 amino acids: CASSYGTSGTIDEQFF. In nucleotides, the CDR3 is TGTGCCAGCAGTTACGGGACTAGCGGGACAATCGATGAGCAGTTCTTC.

CDR3 amino acids: CASSQIGFPDTQYF. The CDR3 DNA reads as TGCGCCAGCAGCCAGATAGGGTTCCCAGATACGCAGTATTTT. This chain joins TRBV4-1 and TRBJ2-3; D not resolved. In germline, CDR1 is MGHRA, CDR2 YSYEKL. V gave up 3 bases and J gave up 4 bases, with 11 bases separating them. CDR3 length equals 14 residues.

This chain links TRBV7-6 with TRBJ2-2, with D perhaps TRBD1 (6 bases). The CDR3 totals 17 residues. V gave up 3 bases and J gave up 0 bases, with 14 bases separating them. Germline V gene data show CDR1 as SGHVS and CDR2 as FNYEAQ. The CDR3 region is CASSLLTGTANTGELFF. The CDR3 bases are TGTGCCAGCAGCTTGCTCACAGGGACGGCGAACACCGGGGAGCTGTTTTTT. Complete variable domain (other parts from reference TRBV7-6 and TRBJ2-2): GAGVSQSPRYKVTKRGQDVALRCDPISGHVSLYWYRQALGQGPEFLTYFNYEAQQDKSGLPNDRFSAERPEGSISTLTIQRTEQRDSAMYRCASSLLTGTANTGELFFGEGSRLTVL.

The rearrangement links TRBV29-1 to TRBJ2-3; tentatively, D is TRBD1 or TRBD2 (6 bases each). The CDR3 spans 13 residues. V was trimmed by 3 bases and J by 3 bases, leaving 10 bases between them. Germline assignment: CDR1 SQVTM and CDR2 ANQGSEA. The CDR3 bases are TGCAGCGTTGAGACTAGGGGGACAGATACGCAGTATTTT. This sequence encodes CSVETRGTDTQYF.

This clone is a singleton in its sample. This chain joins TRBV7-3 and TRBJ2-3; D could derive from TRBD1 or TRBD2 (7 bases each). Per the germline V gene, CDR1 is SGHTA and CDR2 is FQGTGA. This CDR3 is built from 15 residues. The V and J ends lost 5 bases and 2 bases respectively, with 14 bases between them. CDR3 in DNA: TGTGCCAGCAGCCCCCAGGGGGGGTACACAGATACGCAGTATTTT. Amino acid sequence: CASSPQGGYTDTQYF.

This chain uses TRBV7-6 with TRBJ2-7, with D unclear. Germline V gene lookup returns CDR1 SGHVS and CDR2 FNYEAQ. The CDR3 runs to 13 residues. V lost 2 bases and J 5 bases, leaving 10 bases between the germline ends. In nucleotides, the CDR3 is TGTGCCAGCAGCTTAAATGGGCCCGACGAGCAGTACTTC. Encoded protein: CASSLNGPDEQYF.

CDR3 nucleotide sequence: TGTGCCAGCAGCTTTGGACTAGCAGACAGCACAGATACGCAGTATTTT. It translates to CASSFGLADSTDTQYF. V gene TRBV7-9 combines with J gene TRBJ2-3, with 8 bases fitting TRBD2. The ends lost 3 bases at V and 0 bases at J; junction bases unmatched: 5. CDR1 and CDR2 (germline): SEHNR, FQNEAQ (reference sequence). CDR3 length: 16 amino acids.

This chain connects TRBV18 to TRBJ1-2; 9 bases map to TRBD1. Germline CDR1 is KGHSH and CDR2 is LQKENI. There are 17 residues in the CDR3. With V trimmed by 3 bases and J by 2 bases, 10 bases remained unmatched. As DNA, the CDR3 is TGTGCCAGCTCACCTTGGGACAGGGCCCACCTAAACTATGGCTACACCTTC. Residues: CASSPWDRAHLNYGYTF.

The gene calls are TRBV4-2 and TRBJ2-2; no reliable D call. V was pared by 1 base and J by 4 bases, with 4 bases between. CDR3 length: 13 amino acids. Germline V gene lookup returns CDR1 LGHNA and CDR2 YNFKEQ. This chain's CDR3 is CASSQGFTGELFF. Written as DNA, the CDR3 is TGTGCCAGCAGCCAAGGCTTCACCGGGGAGCTGTTTTTT.

This clone was observed once. The chain couples TRBV11-2 to TRBJ2-1; 12 bases agree with TRBD2. CDR3 length equals 14 residues. Germline CDR1 SGHAT, CDR2 FQNNGV. V lost 5 bases, J lost 8 bases, and 4 bases stayed unmatched. CDR3 bases: TGTGCCAGCAGCCTAGCGGGGGGGGTCGATGAGCAGTTCTTC. Translating gives CASSLAGGVDEQFF.

The chain employs TRBV19 and TRBJ2-7; no clear D gene. V gave up 6 bases and J gave up 4 bases, with 13 bases separating them. This CDR3 is 13 amino acids long. Germline CDR1 LNHDA, CDR2 SQIVND (reference sequence). This CDR3 reads CASSLGPYYEQYF. DNA for the CDR3: TGTGCCAGTAGCCTAGGGCCATATTACGAGCAGTACTTC.

The V call is TRBV9, the J call TRBJ1-2; maybe TRBD1 (5 bases). Trimming left V 4 bases short and J 4 bases short, with 14 bases between. The length of the CDR3 is 14 residues. Per germline, CDR1 SGDLS and CDR2 YYNGEE. CDR3 loop: CASSPAGTAYGYTF. CDR3 bases: TGTGCCAGCAGCCCAGCCGGGACGGCCTATGGCTACACCTTC. Variable domain in full (rest from reference TRBV9 and TRBJ1-2): DSGVTQTPKHLITATGQRVTLRCSPRSGDLSVYWYQQSLDQGLQFLIQYYNGEERAKGNILERFSAQQFPDLHSELNLSSLELGDSALYFCASSPAGTAYGYTFGSGTRLTVV.

This chain connects TRBV29-1 to TRBJ2-5, with 8 bases fitting TRBD2. The CDR3 spans 16 residues. Trimming took 2 bases from V and 4 from J; bases not matched to a gene: 12. Germline V CDR1 and CDR2: SQVTM, ANQGSEA. CDR3 DNA: TGCAGCGTTGAAAGGCAGGGAGTCCGGGGGGGAGAGACCCAGTACTTC. Translated: CSVERQGVRGGETQYF.

The chain is built from TRBV9 and TRBJ2-3; D gene ambiguous. The ends were cut back, 3 bases at V and 0 bases at J, with 5 bases in the middle. CDR1 and CDR2 from the germline V gene are SGDLS and YYNGEE. The CDR3 has 13 amino acids. The CDR3 here is CASSGYSTDTQYF. In DNA, the CDR3 is TGTGCCAGCAGCGGATATAGCACAGATACGCAGTATTTT.

The CDR3 loop reads CASSSDGSNQPQHF. In nucleotides, the CDR3 is TGTGCCAGCAGCTCGGACGGTAGCAATCAGCCCCAGCATTTT. The chain recombines TRBV7-9 with TRBJ1-5; D remains ambiguous. Between the trimmed V and J ends, which lost 4 bases and 0 bases, there was a span of 7 bases. CDR3 length: 14 amino acids. Germline lookup yields CDR1 SEHNR and CDR2 FQNEAQ (reference sequence). Drawing the rest from reference TRBV7-9 and TRBJ1-5, the complete variable domain is DTGVSQNPRHKITKRGQNVTFRCDPISEHNRLYWYRQTLGQGPEFLTYFQNEAQLEKSRLLSDRFSAERPKGSFSTLEIQRTEQGDSAMYLCASSSDGSNQPQHFGDGTRLSIL.

The chain combines TRBV4-1 with TRBJ2-7, with TRBD1 identical over 9 bases. Germline CDR1 reads MGHRA; CDR2 reads YSYEKL. With 0 bases clipped from V and 4 bases from J, the junction kept 4 bases outside the gene matches. CDR3 length: 15 residues. Here the CDR3 DNA reads TGCGCCAGCAGCCAAGAATCGGACAGGGGTTACGAGCAGTACTTC. This codes for CASSQESDRGYEQYF.

In DNA form, the CDR3 reads TGTGCCAGCAGCTTAGAGTACGGGGGCTATGGCTACACCTTC. The encoded protein is CASSLEYGGYGYTF. The chain links TRBV11-2 to TRBJ1-2; TRBD1 is a possible D gene (5 bases). Germline CDR1 is SGHAT and CDR2 is FQNNGV. The length of the CDR3 is 14 residues. Trimming took 0 bases from V and 4 from J, leaving 9 bases between them.

This CDR3 is CASSMSAGANVLTF. The CDR3 nucleotides read TGTGCCAGCAGCATGAGCGCTGGGGCCAACGTCCTGACTTTC. The rearrangement joins TRBV6-5 to TRBJ2-6, with D uncertain. The V end lost 6 bases, the J end lost 2 bases, and 8 bases lay between the germline ends. Germline V gene data show CDR1 as MNHEY and CDR2 as SVGAGI. The CDR3 runs 14 residues.

In this sample, this clone turned up once. V usage is TRBV7-9 and J usage is TRBJ2-1, with D perhaps matching TRBD1 (6 bases). Germline lookup yields CDR1 SEHNR and CDR2 FQNEAQ (reference sequence). CDR3 length: 13 residues. V was pared by 7 bases and J by 9 bases, with 16 bases between. CDR3 loop: CASTGAQGIEQFF. CDR3 in DNA: TGTGCCAGCACCGGCGCCCAGGGGATTGAGCAGTTCTTC.